Following are 15 T cell receptor beta chains from one sample sequenced in a study of technical replicates of blood from a handful of donors. TCRdb's table, derived via immunoSEQ multiplex PCR, lists solely in-frame clones and lacks some. The sample consists of about 79,000 clones, 80% to 95% of them appearing once. Sequencing used T cells isolated from PBMCs. These receptors came from a human donor in good health. Some clones in this sample may be carry-over from other donors' samples.

J is TRBJ2-7 and V is TRBV13; 7 bases are shared with TRBD2. The CDR3 extends over 13 amino acids. V lost 3 bases, J lost 3 bases, and 2 bases stayed unmatched. Germline V gene data show CDR1 as PRHDT and CDR2 as FYEKMQ (reference sequence). In nucleotides, the CDR3 is TGTGCCAGCAGCTTCCGGGACTACTACGAGCAGTACTTC. Encoded protein: CASSFRDYYEQYF.

This clone was counted once. The chain recombines TRBV5-1 with TRBJ1-1; D perhaps matches TRBD1 (6 bases). The V and J ends lost 3 bases and 5 bases respectively, with 23 bases between them. Per germline, CDR1 SGHRS and CDR2 YFSETQ. CDR3 length: 17 amino acids. CDR3 DNA sequence: TGCGCCAGCAGCTCGCCAAACCGGGACACAGGTCGGACTGAAGCTTTCTTT. Translation gives CASSSPNRDTGRTEAFF.

J is TRBJ2-7 and V is TRBV7-8; TRBD1 aligns across 7 bases. Germline-derived CDR1 and CDR2 are SGHVS and FQNEAQ. V was clipped by 2 bases and J by 4 bases; unmatched bases: 5. CDR3 length equals 14 residues. The CDR3 nucleotides read TGTGCCAGCAGCTTATTACAGGGGTATTACGAGCAGTACTTC. Translation: CASSLLQGYYEQYF.

This clone was observed a handful of times. This rearrangement joins TRBV5-6 to TRBJ1-1, with D possibly being TRBD1 (5 bases). This CDR3 is built from 13 residues. Trimming pared 6 bases from V and 1 base from J, leaving 10 bases between. The germline CDR1 and CDR2 sequences are SGHDT and YYEEEE. DNA of the CDR3: TGTGCCAGCACAAGCAGGGCGAACACTGAAGCTTTCTTT. This gives the protein CASTSRANTEAFF.

The chain combines TRBV4-1 with TRBJ1-4; D remains ambiguous. The CDR3 spans 13 residues. CDR1 and CDR2 from the germline V gene are MGHRA and YSYEKL. The V gene lost 1 base and the J gene lost 11 bases, with 11 bases spanning the gap. CDR3 coding DNA: TGCGCCAGCAGCCAAGGGCCCCGGGAGAAACTGTTTTTT. This translates into CASSQGPREKLFF.

CDR3 sequence: CSVTVAGGDTQYF. CDR3 bases: TGCAGCGTGACCGTAGCGGGAGGGGATACGCAGTATTTT. This rearrangement joins TRBV29-1 to TRBJ2-3; 11 positions agree with TRBD2. With V trimmed by 6 bases and J by 6 bases, 5 bases remained unmatched. There are 13 residues in the CDR3. CDR1 and CDR2 (germline): SQVTM, ANQGSEA.

This chain uses TRBV2 with TRBJ1-1, with D maybe TRBD1 (5 bases). V lost 3 bases and J lost 1, with 18 bases in between. The V gene's germline CDR1 is SNHLY and CDR2 FYNNEI. This CDR3 comprises 17 residues. CDR3 DNA sequence: TGTGCCAGCAGTGAGGAACTTCTGAAGGGGCAGAACACTGAAGCTTTCTTT. It encodes CASSEELLKGQNTEAFF.

The chain combines TRBV7-2 with TRBJ2-2, with 9 bases aligning to TRBD1. The CDR3 contains 14 residues. The ends lost 7 bases at V and 3 bases at J; junction bases unmatched: 3. Germline loops: CDR1 SGHTA, CDR2 FQGNSA. CDR3: CASTDRGYTGELFF. The CDR3, as DNA: TGTGCCAGCACAGACAGGGGGTACACCGGGGAGCTGTTTTTT.

DNA for the CDR3: TGTGCCAGCAGTTTTAGCGGGACCAGCTCCTACGAGCAGTACTTC. Amino acids: CASSFSGTSSYEQYF. The chain has TRBV28 and TRBJ2-7, with TRBD2 identical over 8 bases. Germline values: CDR1 MDHEN, CDR2 SYDVKM. Trimming removed 3 bases from V and 0 bases from J; junction bases left unmatched: 4. This CDR3 region has 15 residues.

The chain has TRBV5-4 and TRBJ2-7; 9 bases match TRBD2. In germline, CDR1 is SGHNT, CDR2 YYREEE (reference sequence). The CDR3 length is 14 residues. After removal of 4 bases from V and 5 bases from J, the junction contained 7 bases not matched to a gene. The chain's CDR3 is CASSPPAGGDEQYF. In DNA form, the CDR3 reads TGTGCCAGCAGCCCCCCAGCGGGAGGTGACGAGCAGTACTTC.

The chain is built from TRBV7-3 and TRBJ2-1, with TRBD2 matching over 14 bases. From germline, CDR1 is SGHTA and CDR2 FQGTGA. After removal of 5 bases from V and 9 bases from J, the junction contained 9 bases not matched to a gene. This CDR3 is 16 amino acids long. The CDR3 reads CASSASGLAGVTEQFF. The CDR3 DNA follows: TGTGCCAGCAGCGCATCGGGACTAGCGGGAGTTACTGAGCAGTTCTTC.

A single count supports this clone. The chain couples TRBV20-1 to TRBJ2-1, with D maybe TRBD1 (5 bases). Per germline, CDR1 DFQATT and CDR2 SNEGSKA (reference sequence). V dropped 0 bases and J dropped 8 bases, with 5 bases sitting between them. There are 11 residues in the CDR3. The chain's CDR3 is CSAREGDEQFF. Written as DNA, the CDR3 is TGCAGTGCTAGAGAAGGGGATGAGCAGTTCTTC.

The rearrangement links TRBV11-2 to TRBJ2-7; 7 nucleotides align to TRBD1. This CDR3 spans 15 amino acids. Unmatched junction bases numbered 5, after V lost 0 bases and J lost 3 bases. Germline V gives CDR1 SGHAT, CDR2 FQNNGV. The CDR3 protein is CASSLETGILYEQYF. The CDR3 DNA sequence: TGTGCCAGCAGCTTAGAGACAGGGATACTCTACGAGCAGTACTTC.

The V and J genes are TRBV13 and TRBJ1-2; 7 nucleotides line up with TRBD1. This CDR3 region has 14 residues. V was pared by 5 bases and J by 0 bases, with 3 bases of the junction left unmatched. Germline V gives CDR1 PRHDT, CDR2 FYEKMQ (reference sequence). As DNA, the CDR3 is TGTGCCAGCAGCCTTGGGACAGCTAACTATGGCTACACCTTC. Translating gives CASSLGTANYGYTF. The complete variable domain, with remaining parts taken from reference TRBV13 and TRBJ1-2, reads AAGVIQSPRHLIKEKRETATLKCYPIPRHDTVYWYQQGPGQDPQFLISFYEKMQSDKGSIPDRFSAQQFSDYHSELNMSSLELGDSALYFCASSLGTANYGYTFGSGTRLTVV.

This clone was observed a few times. The chain has TRBV7-9 and TRBJ2-5, with 8 bases that match TRBD2. CDR1 is SEHNR, CDR2 FQNEAQ, per germline (reference sequence). CDR3 length: 15 amino acids. Trimming removed 5 bases from V and 3 bases from J; junction bases left unmatched: 8. CDR3 DNA: TGTGCCAGCAGCCCGGGACTAGGGTTCAAAGAGACCCAGTACTTC. Amino acids: CASSPGLGFKETQYF.